This T cell receptor (beta chain) was sequenced for a study of CD8 T cells in ankylosing spondylitis. Quantitative 5'-RACE with molecular barcodes was used to make the TCR beta libraries. TCRdb recomputed calls from the 5' RACE reads with MiXCR, one row per CDR3 protein. The sample includes some 120,000 distinct CDR3 sequences, around 13% of them seen just once. Findings and caveats of the study: Disease-linked clones were found to be CD8+ and relatively rare in peripheral blood. Reactive arthritis synovial fluid and blood were previously reported to contain some motif variants.

This CDR3 region has 12 residues. The V end lost 5 bases, the J end lost 5 bases, and 9 bases lay between the germline ends. In its sample, this clonotype was seen many times. Its matching antigen is unknown. The chain links TRBV12-3 or TRBV12-4 to TRBJ2-5; no clear D gene. The receptor's source is a female donor with ankylosing spondylitis or in good health (not recorded which). The specimen sequenced was blood, either unsorted or a sorted T cell fraction (not recorded which). The CDR3 spells CASSTLGETQYF. CDR3 DNA: TGTGCCAGCAGTACCCTTGGGGAGACCCAGTACTTC.